The 8 T cell receptor beta chains in this list originate from one sample, sequenced in a study of metastatic and nonmetastatic thyroid tumors. TCRdb reassembled clones from the PCR reads with MiXCR. The table has about 16,000 clones, under 35% seen once. Nobody among the patients had been given any treatment before thyroid surgery. Material for sequencing was blood. Receptors originate from a female donor with papillary thyroid cancer or a benign thyroid nodule (not recorded which). Some clones in this sample may be carry-over from other donors' samples.

This clone was seen at least ten times. V is TRBV7-9 and J is TRBJ2-1, with 15 bases matching TRBD2. Germline V gene sequence: CDR1 SEHNR, CDR2 FQNEAQ (reference sequence). The CDR3 sequence is 17 residues long. Germline trimming cut 5 bases from V and 3 bases from J; bases unmatched to any gene: 5. CDR3 amino acids: CASSPGLAGGLYNEQFF. The CDR3 nucleotides read TGTGCCAGCAGCCCCGGACTAGCGGGGGGGCTCTACAATGAGCAGTTCTTC.

This clone is medium-sized within its sample. The chain uses TRBV7-2 and TRBJ2-5, with D perhaps TRBD2 (7 bases). This CDR3 has 13 amino acids. Looked up from germline, CDR1 is SGHTA and CDR2 is FQGNSA. V dropped 6 bases and J dropped 5 bases, with 13 bases sitting between them. For the CDR3, the DNA is TGTGCCAGCAGACTAGGGGGGGGCGAGACCCAGTACTTC. It specifies CASRLGGGETQYF.

This clone was seen at least ten times. V usage is TRBV4-3 and J usage is TRBJ2-7; a possible D gene is TRBD2 (7 bases). CDR1 is LGHNA and CDR2 is YSLEER in the germline V gene. With 1 base removed from V and 4 bases from J, the gap between germline ends came to 17 bases. The CDR3 runs 16 residues. CDR3 residues: CASSQALGGGTYEQYF. The CDR3 DNA follows: TGCGCCAGCAGCCAAGCATTAGGGGGGGGGACTTACGAGCAGTACTTC.

The chain has TRBV6-2 or TRBV6-3 and TRBJ1-3; the D gene is possibly TRBD1 (6 bases). Trimming took 4 bases from V and 2 from J, leaving 12 bases between them. Germline V gene lookup returns CDR1 MNHEY and CDR2 SVGEGT. This CDR3 has 15 residues. CDR3 protein: CASSSPTGAGNTIYF. The CDR3 DNA sequence: TGTGCCAGCAGTTCCCCGACAGGAGCTGGAAACACCATATATTTT.

This clone rates as medium-sized. The chain is built from TRBV30 and TRBJ2-7; D is unclear. Trimming stripped 2 bases from V and 3 bases from J, with 5 bases between. The germline V gene has CDR1 GTSNPN and CDR2 SVGIG (reference sequence). This CDR3 has 11 amino acids. CDR3 sequence reads: CAWSMDYEQYF. As DNA, the CDR3 is TGTGCCTGGAGTATGGACTACGAGCAGTACTTC.

The chain uses TRBV4-2 and TRBJ2-2; TRBD2 matches 9 bases. CDR3 length equals 15 residues. From germline, CDR1 is LGHNA and CDR2 YNFKEQ. Trimming at V came to 1 base and at J to 3 bases, leaving 0 bases not matched to a gene. This CDR3 reads CASSQGLADTGELFF. As DNA, the CDR3 is TGTGCCAGCAGCCAAGGACTAGCGGACACCGGGGAGCTGTTTTTT.

This clone was recorded at least ten times. The rearrangement uses TRBV2 and TRBJ2-7; maybe TRBD1 (7 bases). The ends were cut back, 9 bases at V and 7 bases at J, with 19 bases in the middle. The CDR3 is 13 residues long. The germline V gene encodes CDR1 SNHLY and CDR2 FYNNEI. Written as DNA, the CDR3 is TGTGCCAGTCAACAGGGGAGTGCGGGAGAGCAGTACTTC. It codes for CASQQGSAGEQYF.

This clone was counted a few times. The chain employs TRBV7-2 and TRBJ2-7; no reliable D call. Trimming cost V 7 bases and J 6 bases, with 13 bases left between them. Germline loops: CDR1 SGHTA, CDR2 FQGNSA. The CDR3 has 12 residues. The CDR3 here is CASIRVRSEQYF. The CDR3 DNA reads as TGTGCCAGCATCCGGGTTCGGTCCGAGCAGTACTTC.